This T cell receptor (beta chain) was found in a study of blood T cell repertoires in COVID-19. For the study at large: Acute and convalescent COVID-19 specimens originated in the United States, Italy and Spain. PBMCs, B-cell-depleted T cells, or T cells provided the cDNA or gDNA that made up the material.

This clone was found once. Losses at the gene ends were 6 bases for V and 5 bases for J; bases not matched to a gene: 5. Germline V gene sequence: CDR1 MDHEN, CDR2 SYDVKM. The CDR3 runs 14 residues. Produced via immunoSEQ multiplex PCR; TCRdb's table is partial and in-frame only. The sample yields about 58,000 clones, roughly nine tenths seen once. This clonotype was obtained from a woman aged 70-85 years with active COVID-19. V usage is TRBV28 and J usage is TRBJ2-3; TRBD2 matches at 10 bases. The sample consisted of peripheral blood. CDR3 DNA: TGTGCCAGCAGGCTAGCGGGAGTTAAAGATACGCAGTATTTT. Its protein is CASRLAGVKDTQYF.